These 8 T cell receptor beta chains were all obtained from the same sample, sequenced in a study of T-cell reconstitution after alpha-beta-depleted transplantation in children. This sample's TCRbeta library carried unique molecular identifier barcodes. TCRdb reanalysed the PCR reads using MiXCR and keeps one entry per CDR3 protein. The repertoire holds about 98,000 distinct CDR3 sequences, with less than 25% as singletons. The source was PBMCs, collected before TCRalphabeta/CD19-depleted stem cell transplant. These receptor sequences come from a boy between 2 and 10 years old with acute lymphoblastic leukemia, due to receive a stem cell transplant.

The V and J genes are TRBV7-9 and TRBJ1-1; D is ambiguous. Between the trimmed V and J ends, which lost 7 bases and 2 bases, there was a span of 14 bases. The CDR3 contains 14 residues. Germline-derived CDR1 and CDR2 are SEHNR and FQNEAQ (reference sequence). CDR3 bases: TGTGCCAGCACTTTGCGGCAGAAAAACACTGAAGCTTTCTTT. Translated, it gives CASTLRQKNTEAFF.

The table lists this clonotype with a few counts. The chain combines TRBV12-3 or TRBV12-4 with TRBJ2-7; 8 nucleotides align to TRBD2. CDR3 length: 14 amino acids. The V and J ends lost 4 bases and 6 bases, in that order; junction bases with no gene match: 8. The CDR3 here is CASSYRGGVAEQYF. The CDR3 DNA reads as TGTGCCAGCAGTTATCGGGGGGGCGTGGCCGAGCAGTACTTC.

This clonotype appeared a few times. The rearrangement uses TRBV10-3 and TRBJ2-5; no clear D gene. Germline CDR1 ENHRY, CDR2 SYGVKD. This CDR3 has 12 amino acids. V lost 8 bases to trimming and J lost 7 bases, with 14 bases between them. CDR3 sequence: CAIGNGNGTQYF. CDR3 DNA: TGTGCCATCGGAAACGGAAATGGGACCCAGTACTTC.

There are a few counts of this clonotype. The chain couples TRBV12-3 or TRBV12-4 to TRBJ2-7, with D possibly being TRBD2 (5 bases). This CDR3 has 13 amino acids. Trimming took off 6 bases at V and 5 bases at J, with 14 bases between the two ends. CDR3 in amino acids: CASSLALFHEQYF. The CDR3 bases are TGTGCCAGCAGCCTAGCCCTTTTTCACGAGCAGTACTTC.

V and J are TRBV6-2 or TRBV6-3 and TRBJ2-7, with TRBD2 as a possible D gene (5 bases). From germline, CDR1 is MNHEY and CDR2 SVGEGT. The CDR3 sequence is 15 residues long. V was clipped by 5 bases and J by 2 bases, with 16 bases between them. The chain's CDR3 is CASSRDNGETYEQYF. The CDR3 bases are TGTGCCAGCAGTAGAGATAACGGGGAAACCTACGAGCAGTACTTC.

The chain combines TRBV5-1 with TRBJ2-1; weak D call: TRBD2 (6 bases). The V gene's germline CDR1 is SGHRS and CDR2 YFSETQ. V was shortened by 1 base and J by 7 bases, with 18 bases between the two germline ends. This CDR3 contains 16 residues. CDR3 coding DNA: TGCGCCAGCAGCTTGATTGGCGGAGGGGCTCCTAATGAGCAGTTCTTC. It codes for CASSLIGGGAPNEQFF.

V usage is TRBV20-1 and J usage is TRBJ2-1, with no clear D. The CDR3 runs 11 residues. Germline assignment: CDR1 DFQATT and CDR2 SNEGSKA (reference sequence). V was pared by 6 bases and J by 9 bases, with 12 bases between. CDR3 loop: CSADSLVEQFF. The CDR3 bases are TGCAGTGCGGATAGCTTGGTTGAGCAGTTCTTC.

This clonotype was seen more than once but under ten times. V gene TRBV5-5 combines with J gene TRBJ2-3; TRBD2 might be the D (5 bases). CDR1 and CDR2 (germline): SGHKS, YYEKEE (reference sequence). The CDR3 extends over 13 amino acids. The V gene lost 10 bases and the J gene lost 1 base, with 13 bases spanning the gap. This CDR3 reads CACEGSGTDTQYF. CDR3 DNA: TGTGCCTGCGAGGGTAGTGGCACAGATACGCAGTATTTT.